The 15 T cell receptor beta chains below come from one sample, sequenced in a study of blood T cell repertoires in COVID-19. Sequencing was performed with immunoSEQ multiplex PCR; in TCRdb, only in-frame clones are kept and a portion is missing. The data show about 62,000 clones, with approximately 80% seen just once and approximately 6.8% held by the top ten. The sequenced sample consisted of peripheral blood. These receptors came from a woman in her forties or fifties with active or convalescent COVID-19.

V usage is TRBV30 and J usage is TRBJ2-3; D is possibly TRBD1 (5 bases). V was clipped by 2 bases and J by 2 bases, with 17 bases between them. This CDR3 has 16 amino acids. Germline values: CDR1 GTSNPN, CDR2 SVGIG (reference sequence). In DNA, the CDR3 is TGTGCCTGGAGTACCATGACAGACCCTTCCACAGATACGCAGTATTTT. This translates into CAWSTMTDPSTDTQYF.

The chain joins TRBV30 to TRBJ1-2; 7 bases are a match to TRBD1. The trim removed 2 bases at V and 3 bases at J, leaving 9 bases unmatched. In germline, CDR1 is GTSNPN, CDR2 SVGIG (reference sequence). This CDR3 is built from 15 residues. CDR3 sequence reads: CAWSLRQGADYGYTF. CDR3 DNA: TGTGCCTGGAGTCTTCGACAGGGCGCGGACTATGGCTACACCTTC.

The chain has TRBV7-9 and TRBJ2-1, with 13 bases that match TRBD2. The CDR3 covers 15 residues. The V segment lost 1 base and the J segment 12 bases; nucleotides outside the gene matches: 6. The germline V gene encodes CDR1 SEHNR and CDR2 FQNEAQ (reference sequence). The CDR3 DNA reads TGTGCCAGCAGCTTAGGACTAGCGGGAGGCCCAGTGCAGTTCTTC. As protein: CASSLGLAGGPVQFF.

V usage is TRBV2 and J usage is TRBJ1-5; D might be TRBD1 (6 bases). Trimming took off 6 bases at V and 4 bases at J, with 7 bases between the two ends. The CDR3 has 12 amino acids. The germline CDR1 and CDR2 sequences are SNHLY and FYNNEI. CDR3 coding DNA: TGTGCCAGCAGGCAGGGGAATCAGCCCCAGCATTTT. Translated, it gives CASRQGNQPQHF.

This clone occurred a few times. This rearrangement joins TRBV5-1 to TRBJ2-7; 12 bases are a match to TRBD1. Per the germline V gene, CDR1 is SGHRS and CDR2 is YFSETQ. After removal of 4 bases from V and 0 bases from J, the junction contained 5 bases not matched to a gene. The CDR3 length is 16 residues. The CDR3 DNA follows: TGCGCCAGCAGCGGGACAGGGGGCTTCCCCTCCTACGAGCAGTACTTC. This encodes CASSGTGGFPSYEQYF. Using reference TRBV5-1 and TRBJ2-7 for the parts outside the CDR3, the full variable domain is KAGVTQTPRYLIKTRGQQVTLSCSPISGHRSVSWYQQTPGQGLQFLFEYFSETQRNKGNFPGRFSGRQFSNSRSEMNVSTLELGDSALYLCASSGTGGFPSYEQYFGPGTRLTVT.

The sample holds a few counts of this clone. This chain uses TRBV24-1 with TRBJ2-7; D may be TRBD1 (5 bases). The CDR3 length is 13 residues. The V end was cut by 0 bases, the J end by 7 bases, with 9 bases between. Germline assignment: CDR1 KGHDR and CDR2 SFDVKD. The CDR3 loop is CATSDLLKGEQYF. Here the CDR3 DNA reads TGTGCCACCAGTGATTTGTTGAAGGGGGAGCAGTACTTC.

The chain is built from TRBV4-3 and TRBJ2-7; TRBD2 aligns across 8 bases. The CDR3 covers 14 residues. V gave up 1 base and J gave up 3 bases; unmatched junction bases: 2. CDR1 LGHNA and CDR2 YSLEER come from the germline V gene. CDR3 region: CASSQVTSDYEQYF. CDR3 nucleotides: TGCGCCAGCAGCCAAGTGACTAGCGACTACGAGCAGTACTTC.

DNA of the CDR3: TGTGCCAGCTCACCACCGTTTGCGGGCCTGGGACAGGGGGATGGCTACACCTTC. It encodes CASSPPFAGLGQGDGYTF. The rearrangement links TRBV18 to TRBJ1-2; 11 nucleotides agree with TRBD1. V shed 0 bases, J shed 6 bases, and the junction held 12 bases outside the gene matches. Germline CDR1 KGHSH, CDR2 LQKENI. The CDR3 totals 18 residues.

J is TRBJ2-2 and V is TRBV20-1; 8 bases fit TRBD2. CDR3 length equals 15 residues. Germline lookup yields CDR1 DFQATT and CDR2 SNEGSKA (reference sequence). The V segment lost 3 bases and the J segment 7 bases; nucleotides outside the gene matches: 10. CDR3 DNA: TGCAGTGCTAGTCCCTCAGCGGGAGTTGTCGGGGAGCTGTTTTTT. The encoded protein is CSASPSAGVVGELFF.

This clone was observed a single time. The rearrangement links TRBV7-6 to TRBJ1-3; no firm D call. Per the germline V gene, CDR1 is SGHVS and CDR2 is FNYEAQ. The CDR3 consists of 17 residues. Trimming removed 2 bases from V and 4 bases from J, with 18 bases in between. For the CDR3, the DNA is TGTGCCAGCAGCTTAACTTTAGAGGGTGCTACGGGAAACACCATATATTTT. Translation gives CASSLTLEGATGNTIYF.

A single count supports this clone. The chain links TRBV2 to TRBJ1-6, with D maybe TRBD1 (5 bases). CDR1 SNHLY and CDR2 FYNNEI come from the germline V gene. CDR3 length: 14 residues. V was trimmed by 6 bases and J by 8 bases, leaving 14 bases between them. CDR3 DNA sequence: TGTGCCAGCAGACCCAGGGTACGGGATTCACCCCTCCACTTT. Amino acids: CASRPRVRDSPLHF.

Note on this clone: The junction and the germline gene differ at one end; a read error may be behind it. The chain has TRBV11-3 and TRBJ2-1, with TRBD2 matching 7 bases. The CDR3 is 15 amino acids. Germline values: CDR1 SGHNT, CDR2 YENEEA. The chain's CDR3 is CASSLGLATYHEQFF. In nucleotides, the CDR3 is TGTGCCAGCAGCTTAGGACTAGCCACCTACCATGAGCAGTTCTTC.

The rearrangement uses TRBV29-1 and TRBJ1-2; D gene unclear. Germline V gene lookup returns CDR1 SQVTM and CDR2 ANQGSEA. The CDR3 has 11 residues. V lost 3 bases to trimming and J lost 4 bases, with 6 bases between them. The DNA for the CDR3 is TGCAGCGTTGAGAGGAGCTATGGCTACACCTTC. Protein sequence: CSVERSYGYTF.

This clone was found a few times. The chain employs TRBV24-1 and TRBJ2-5, with 8 nucleotides matching TRBD1. Trimming cost V 9 bases and J 4 bases; bases outside gene matches: 6. CDR3 size: 13 residues. Germline CDR1 is KGHDR and CDR2 is SFDVKD. The CDR3 protein is CATGQGNGETQYF. As DNA, the CDR3 is TGTGCCACCGGACAGGGTAACGGAGAGACCCAGTACTTC.

V gene TRBV2 combines with J gene TRBJ2-1; weak D call: TRBD2 (6 bases). The CDR3 sequence is 14 residues long. In germline, CDR1 is SNHLY, CDR2 FYNNEI. V was trimmed by 4 bases and J by 10 bases, leaving 17 bases between them. The CDR3 loop reads CASSGQLTSGEQFF. The CDR3 nucleotides are TGTGCCAGCAGTGGTCAATTGACTAGTGGGGAGCAGTTCTTC.